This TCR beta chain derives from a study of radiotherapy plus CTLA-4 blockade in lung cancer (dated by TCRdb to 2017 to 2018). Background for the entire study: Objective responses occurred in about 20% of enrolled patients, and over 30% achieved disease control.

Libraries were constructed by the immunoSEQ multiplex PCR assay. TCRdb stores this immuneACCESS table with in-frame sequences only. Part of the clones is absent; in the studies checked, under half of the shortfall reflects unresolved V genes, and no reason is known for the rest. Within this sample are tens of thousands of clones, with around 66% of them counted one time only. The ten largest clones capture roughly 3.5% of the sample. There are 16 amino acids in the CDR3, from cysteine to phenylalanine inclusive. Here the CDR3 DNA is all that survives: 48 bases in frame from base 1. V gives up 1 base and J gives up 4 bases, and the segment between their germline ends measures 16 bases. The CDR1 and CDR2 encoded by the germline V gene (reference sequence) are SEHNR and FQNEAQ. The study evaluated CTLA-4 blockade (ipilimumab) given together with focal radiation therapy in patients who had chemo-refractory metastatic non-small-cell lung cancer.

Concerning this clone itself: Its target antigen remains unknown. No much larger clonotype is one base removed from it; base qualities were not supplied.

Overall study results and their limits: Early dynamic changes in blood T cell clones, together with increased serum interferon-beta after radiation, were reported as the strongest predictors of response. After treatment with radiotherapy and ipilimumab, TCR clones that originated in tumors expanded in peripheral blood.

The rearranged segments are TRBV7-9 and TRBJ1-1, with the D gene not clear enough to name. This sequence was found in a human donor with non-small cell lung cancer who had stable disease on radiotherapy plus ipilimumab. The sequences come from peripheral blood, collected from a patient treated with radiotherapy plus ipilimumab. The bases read TGTGCCAGCAGCTTAGGGGCAGGCGTTTCGGTCACTGAAGCTTTCTTT. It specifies CASSLGAGVSVTEAFF.